These 26 T cell receptor beta chains were all obtained from the same sample, sequenced in a study of blood T cells in healthy people across ages. The second PCR ran about 6 to 11 cycles with a sample-barcoded 5' primer and J-beta primers. Each CDR3 protein gets one entry after TCRdb re-called the 5' RACE reads with MiXCR. Among 1.5 million to 2 million distinct CDR3 sequences listed, roughly two fifths were seen once. The sequencing sample was made of blood. The receptors shown here come from a human donor in good health.

A word on this clonotype: A junction boundary mismatches the germline segment, possibly from a read error. The J gene is TRBJ2-4, the V gene TRBV7-2; no clear D gene. This CDR3 region has 15 residues. The germline V gene has CDR1 SGHTA and CDR2 FQGNSA. CDR3 sequence: CASSFGPVLGNIQDF. CDR3 sequence (DNA): TGTGCCAGCAGCTTCGGGCCAGTACTGGGGAACATTCAGGACTTC.

Only one count was recorded for this clonotype. At one boundary the junction diverges from the germline segment, which might be a read error. The chain carries TRBV5-1 and TRBJ1-2, with TRBD1 identical over 7 bases. CDR1 SGHRS and CDR2 YFSETQ come from the germline V gene. The CDR3 totals 16 residues. As DNA, the CDR3 is TGCGCCGGCAGCTTGAGCAACCGACAGGGTCTTGATGGCTACACCTTC. It translates to CAGSLSNRQGLDGYTF.

V usage is TRBV20-1 and J usage is TRBJ2-1, with D unclear. Trimming left V 0 bases short and J 8 bases short, with 23 bases between. This CDR3 spans 17 amino acids. Germline V gives CDR1 DFQATT, CDR2 SNEGSKA (reference sequence). The CDR3 region is CSARDRVGLRLRDEQFF. CDR3 sequence (DNA): TGCAGTGCTAGAGATCGGGTAGGGCTAAGGCTTAGAGATGAGCAGTTCTTC.

This sequence joins TRBV7-2 and TRBJ2-7, with 10 bases that match TRBD1. The CDR3 extends over 15 amino acids. Germline values: CDR1 SGHTA, CDR2 FQGNSA. The V and J ends lost 5 bases and 3 bases, in that order; junction bases with no gene match: 7. CDR3 protein: CASSQKGDRGYEQYF. DNA for the CDR3: TGTGCCAGCAGCCAAAAAGGGGACAGGGGCTACGAGCAGTACTTC.

The CDR3 loop is CASSTQTGMETQYF. Here the CDR3 DNA reads TGTGCCAGCAGTACTCAGACAGGGATGGAGACCCAGTACTTC. The V call is TRBV7-2, the J call TRBJ2-5; 7 bases are a match to TRBD1. This CDR3 has 14 amino acids. Germline CDR1 reads SGHTA; CDR2 reads FQGNSA. With V trimmed by 6 bases and J by 5 bases, 9 bases remained unmatched.

This clonotype was observed a few times. A read error may produce the germline difference seen at one junction end. V usage is TRBV11-1 and J usage is TRBJ2-5; D possibly corresponds to TRBD2 (5 bases). The V gene's germline CDR1 is SGHAT and CDR2 FQDESV (reference sequence). The CDR3 contains 13 residues. The CDR3 reads CANSLPGIETQYF. Written as DNA, the CDR3 is TGTGCCAACAGCTTACCGGGGATTGAGACCCAGTACTTC.

With respect to this clonotype: An end of the junction does not agree with germline; a read error may underlie this. V usage is TRBV7-3 and J usage is TRBJ2-3; D is perhaps TRBD2 (5 bases). Germline V gene sequence: CDR1 SGHTA, CDR2 FQGTGA. The CDR3 consists of 14 residues. This CDR3 reads CASGRGLESDTRYF. The CDR3 DNA reads TGTGCCAGCGGACGAGGGTTGGAGTCGGATACGCGGTATTTT.

The CDR3 sequence is CASSLAGGPGQETQYF. The CDR3 DNA reads TGTGCCAGCAGTTTAGCGGGGGGGCCTGGGCAAGAGACCCAGTACTTC. This chain links TRBV6-2 or TRBV6-3 with TRBJ2-5; 11 bases fit TRBD2. The germline V gene encodes CDR1 MNHEY and CDR2 SVGEGT. Trimming cost V 4 bases and J 2 bases; bases outside gene matches: 6. The CDR3 has 16 amino acids.

This clonotype was seen a few times. The chain links TRBV4-3 to TRBJ1-1, with D perhaps matching TRBD1 (6 bases). Between the trimmed V and J ends, which lost 2 bases and 7 bases, there was a span of 20 bases. The CDR3 spans 16 residues. Per germline, CDR1 LGHNA and CDR2 YSLEER. CDR3 residues: CASSQTYRVYFLEAFF. The DNA for the CDR3 is TGCGCCAGCAGCCAAACCTACAGGGTTTATTTCCTTGAAGCTTTCTTT.

This clonotype showed up many times. The V gene is TRBV29-1, the J gene TRBJ2-5; no firm D call. The CDR3 spans 15 residues. The V end was cut by 3 bases, the J end by 3 bases, with 17 bases between. Germline-derived CDR1 and CDR2 are SQVTM and ANQGSEA. In DNA form, the CDR3 reads TGCAGCGTTGATCAGTCTCCGGCCCCAAAAGAGACCCAGTACTTC. Encoded protein: CSVDQSPAPKETQYF.

The genes are TRBV4-3 and TRBJ2-3, with TRBD2 identical over 15 bases. This CDR3 has 18 residues. The V gene's germline CDR1 is LGHNA and CDR2 YSLEER. With 0 bases clipped from V and 3 bases from J, the junction kept 4 bases outside the gene matches. The CDR3 sequence: CASSQDLGTSGGTDTQYF. In DNA form, the CDR3 reads TGCGCCAGCAGCCAAGATCTGGGGACTAGCGGGGGGACAGATACGCAGTATTTT.

This clonotype was counted many times. The J gene is TRBJ1-4, the V gene TRBV6-5; 9 bases agree with TRBD1. V gave up 5 bases and J gave up 4 bases; unmatched junction bases: 5. CDR1 MNHEY and CDR2 SVGAGI come from the germline V gene. This CDR3 spans 15 amino acids. The CDR3 here is CASSPWDRVNEKLFF. CDR3 coding DNA: TGTGCCAGCAGTCCATGGGACAGGGTTAATGAAAAACTGTTTTTT.

V is TRBV12-5 and J is TRBJ2-4; D possibly corresponds to TRBD1 (6 bases). V lost 3 bases, J lost 1 base, and 22 bases lay in between. Germline V lookup: CDR1 LGHNT, CDR2 FRNRAP. This CDR3 has 19 residues. The chain's CDR3 is CASGFTFQGYRAAKNIQYF. DNA of the CDR3: TGTGCTAGTGGTTTCACTTTTCAGGGGTATAGGGCCGCCAAAAACATTCAGTACTTC.

In its sample, this clonotype was seen a few times. This rearrangement joins TRBV5-1 to TRBJ2-5, with TRBD1 identical over 8 bases. V trimming: 5 bases; J trimming: 2 bases; junction bases outside the gene matches: 14. This CDR3 comprises 17 residues. Germline V CDR1 and CDR2: SGHRS, YFSETQ. The CDR3 spells CASRFGWDRISQETQYF. The CDR3 DNA reads as TGCGCCAGCAGATTTGGTTGGGACAGGATCTCTCAAGAGACCCAGTACTTC.

CDR3 bases: TGCAGTGCTAGACCTGCTGGGAGTGCGGAGACCCAGTACTTC. Its translation is CSARPAGSAETQYF. The chain links TRBV20-1 to TRBJ2-5; the D gene is possibly TRBD2 (5 bases). Germline V lookup: CDR1 DFQATT, CDR2 SNEGSKA (reference sequence). Between the trimmed V and J ends, which lost 2 bases and 5 bases, there was a span of 15 bases. The CDR3 spans 14 residues.

The rearrangement uses TRBV6-2 or TRBV6-3 and TRBJ1-1; 8 bases agree with TRBD1. V lost 6 bases to trimming and J lost 4 bases; unmatched junction nucleotides: 7. Germline CDR1 MNHEY, CDR2 SVGEGT. The CDR3 has 14 amino acids. The CDR3 DNA follows: TGTGCCAGCAGGACAGGGGTTGGGGGCACTGAAGCTTTCTTT. Translation: CASRTGVGGTEAFF.

In this sample, this clonotype turned up a few times. The chain couples TRBV4-1 to TRBJ2-1; D perhaps matches TRBD2 (5 bases). Germline CDR1 and CDR2: MGHRA and YSYEKL. The CDR3 extends over 17 amino acids. V was cut by 2 bases and J by 7 bases, with 21 bases left in between. CDR3: CASSQPRRTYPENEQFF. CDR3 bases: TGCGCCAGCAGCCAACCTAGGAGGACGTACCCCGAGAATGAGCAGTTCTTC.

This clonotype was picked up a small number of times. The chain joins TRBV6-2 or TRBV6-3 to TRBJ1-2; D is perhaps TRBD1 (6 bases). This CDR3 is built from 12 residues. In germline, CDR1 is MNHEY, CDR2 SVGEGT. Trimming stripped 8 bases from V and 7 bases from J, with 14 bases between. CDR3 nucleotide sequence: TGTGCCAGCTTAACTGACAGGTCTGGCTACACCTTC. It yields the protein CASLTDRSGYTF.

This clonotype was recorded a few times. The J gene is TRBJ2-3, the V gene TRBV12-3 or TRBV12-4, with D uncertain. The ends were cut back, 5 bases at V and 8 bases at J, with 14 bases in the middle. The CDR3 totals 13 residues. CDR3 DNA: TGTGCCAGCAGTCCTCCCCTCTGGGGTACGCAGTATTTT. It is translated as CASSPPLWGTQYF.

This chain uses TRBV28 with TRBJ1-5, with unresolved D. Germline CDR1 MDHEN, CDR2 SYDVKM. This CDR3 is built from 12 residues. Deletions cut 6 bases from V and 4 bases from J, with 7 bases between. The CDR3 region has the DNA TGTGCCAGCAGAGATCTAAATCAGCCCCAGCATTTT. Translation: CASRDLNQPQHF.

The chain uses TRBV10-3 and TRBJ2-1; D tentatively reads TRBD1 or TRBD2 (5 bases each). This CDR3 is 14 amino acids long. Germline loops: CDR1 ENHRY, CDR2 SYGVKD. The V end lost 3 bases, the J end lost 6 bases, and 12 bases lay between the germline ends. In DNA form, the CDR3 reads TGTGCCATCAGTGATTCCCCGGGGCGCAATGAGCAGTTCTTC. Translation: CAISDSPGRNEQFF.

In its sample, this clonotype was seen a few times. The chain is built from TRBV3-1 and TRBJ2-5; D is unresolved. CDR3 length equals 14 residues. Trimming shortened V by 2 bases and J by 4 bases, and 11 bases separated the two germline ends. Germline V CDR1 and CDR2: LGHDT, YNNKEL (reference sequence). The CDR3 DNA reads as TGTGCCAGCAGCCAACATTTGAACGCAGAGACCCAGTACTTC. Translation: CASSQHLNAETQYF.

In this sample, this clonotype turned up a few times. The V gene is TRBV24-1, the J gene TRBJ2-3; 12 positions match TRBD2. V trimming: 5 bases; J trimming: 2 bases; junction bases outside the gene matches: 4. Germline lookup yields CDR1 KGHDR and CDR2 SFDVKD. This CDR3 spans 16 amino acids. Written as DNA, the CDR3 is TGTGCCACCAGTGCTTGGACTAGCGGGGACACAGATACGCAGTATTTT. Protein sequence: CATSAWTSGDTDTQYF.

V and J are TRBV20-1 and TRBJ2-3; D gene uncertain. The CDR3 consists of 12 residues. V lost 8 bases and J 1 base, leaving 10 bases between the germline ends. Germline V gene lookup returns CDR1 DFQATT and CDR2 SNEGSKA (reference sequence). The CDR3 reads CSSRFRTDTQYF. CDR3 DNA sequence: TGCAGTTCCCGGTTCCGCACAGATACGCAGTATTTT.

This sequence joins TRBV5-1 and TRBJ2-5; 14 nucleotides line up with TRBD2. V was pared by 3 bases and J by 5 bases, with 9 bases of the junction left unmatched. This CDR3 has 17 residues. Germline V gene data show CDR1 as SGHRS and CDR2 as YFSETQ. CDR3 in DNA: TGCGCCAGCAGCTGGACGCCTTGGACTAGCGGGGGGGAGACCCAGTACTTC. Its translation is CASSWTPWTSGGETQYF. The whole variable domain, remainder taken from reference TRBV5-1 and TRBJ2-5, is KAGVTQTPRYLIKTRGQQVTLSCSPISGHRSVSWYQQTPGQGLQFLFEYFSETQRNKGNFPGRFSGRQFSNSRSEMNVSTLELGDSALYLCASSWTPWTSGGETQYFGPGTRLLVL.

The chain has TRBV10-3 and TRBJ1-2; D is perhaps TRBD1 (5 bases). The CDR3 loop spans 13 amino acids. Trimming left V 0 bases short and J 11 bases short, with 13 bases between. Germline lookup yields CDR1 ENHRY and CDR2 SYGVKD. The CDR3 loop reads CAISESGTRGYTF. The CDR3, as DNA: TGTGCCATCAGTGAGTCCGGGACGAGGGGTTACACCTTC.